Below, 8 T cell receptor beta chains from the same sample are listed, as sequenced in a study of OX40 agonist ivuxolimab in advanced cancers. Profiling relied on immunoSEQ multiplex PCR, and the TCRdb table lists in-frame clones only, not all of them. The sample shows 65,000 to 80,000 clones, 80% to 95% of them seen only once. The sequences come from CD4+ or CD8+ T cells sorted from blood, collected in a trial of the OX40 agonist ivuxolimab. Receptors were obtained from an adult with an advanced solid tumor such as melanoma, head and neck, liver or kidney cancer.

The chain couples TRBV5-1 to TRBJ1-3, with D maybe TRBD1 (5 bases). The V end lost 0 bases, the J end lost 1 base, and 8 bases lay between the germline ends. The CDR3 spans 15 residues. Germline V CDR1 and CDR2: SGHRS, YFSETQ. This chain's CDR3 is CASSLETASGNTIYF. The CDR3 bases are TGCGCCAGCAGCTTGGAGACAGCATCTGGAAACACCATATATTTT.

The chain is built from TRBV9 and TRBJ1-1, with 8 positions matching TRBD1. V shed 4 bases and J 1 base; nucleotides not matched to a gene: 3. This CDR3 spans 14 amino acids. The germline gives CDR1 SGDLS, CDR2 YYNGEE. This CDR3 reads CASSPQGGNTEAFF. Here the CDR3 DNA reads TGTGCCAGCAGCCCACAGGGGGGGAACACTGAAGCTTTCTTT.

This clone was counted a few times. The rearrangement uses TRBV19 and TRBJ2-3; D not certain. This CDR3 is built from 12 residues. Per the germline V gene, CDR1 is LNHDA and CDR2 is SQIVND (reference sequence). Trimming left V 1 base short and J 3 bases short, with 2 bases between. The CDR3 coding sequence is TGTGCCAGTAGTATAGGGACAGATACGCAGTATTTT. Amino acids: CASSIGTDTQYF.

The genes are TRBV14 and TRBJ1-4; D gene unclear. Germline CDR1 SGHDN, CDR2 FVKESK. V shed 1 base and J shed 0 bases, with 6 bases lying between them. The CDR3 extends over 15 amino acids. The CDR3 nucleotides read TGTGCCAGCAGCCAAGCTGTGGCAACTAATGAAAAACTGTTTTTT. Protein: CASSQAVATNEKLFF.

The chain is built from TRBV11-2 and TRBJ2-3; possible D gene TRBD2, 5 bases. The CDR3 runs to 15 residues. Germline V gives CDR1 SGHAT, CDR2 FQNNGV. V lost 1 base and J lost 6, with 14 bases in between. As DNA, the CDR3 is TGTGCCAGCAGCTTAGCGGGCTCGGGGTTGGATACGCAGTATTTT. This codes for CASSLAGSGLDTQYF.

The V and J genes are TRBV15 and TRBJ1-1; D is uncertain. Trimming cost V 5 bases and J 0 bases, with 22 bases left between them. CDR3 size: 18 residues. Germline loops: CDR1 LNHNV, CDR2 YYDKDF (reference sequence). CDR3 coding DNA: TGTGCCACCAGCGAGTCCCGATCGGGTGCAGAAATGAACACTGAAGCTTTCTTT. It encodes CATSESRSGAEMNTEAFF.

The rearrangement uses TRBV6-6 and TRBJ2-1; tentatively, D is TRBD2 (5 bases). Germline CDR1 is MNHNY and CDR2 is SVGAGI (reference sequence). Trimming left V 3 bases short and J 3 bases short, with 15 bases between. The CDR3 sequence is 16 residues long. The chain's CDR3 is CASSYEGETLYNEQFF. DNA of the CDR3: TGTGCCAGCAGTTATGAGGGAGAGACCCTCTACAATGAGCAGTTCTTC.

The chain recombines TRBV9 with TRBJ2-2; D gene ambiguous. The CDR3 loop spans 17 amino acids. V lost 0 bases to trimming and J lost 1 base, with 13 bases between them. CDR1 is SGDLS and CDR2 is YYNGEE in the germline V gene. CDR3 DNA sequence: TGTGCCAGCAGCGTAGAGGGTGGTTCTTTGAACACCGGGGAGCTGTTTTTT. Residues: CASSVEGGSLNTGELFF.